The 5 T cell receptor beta chains below were found in one sample sequenced in a study of cytomegalovirus exposure and HLA in healthy donors. PCR employed 60 Vbeta and 13 Jbeta primers. Clones were read by immunoSEQ multiplex PCR, and TCRdb kept only the in-frame ones, dropping some. The table shows about 130,000 clones, with 80% occurring only once. What was sequenced was PBMCs. The receptors stem from a man in his thirties or forties in good health and CMV-seronegative.

The chain has TRBV19 and TRBJ2-1, with D possibly being TRBD1 (6 bases). This CDR3 contains 15 residues. Germline V gene data show CDR1 as LNHDA and CDR2 as SQIVND (reference sequence). V was pared by 3 bases and J by 1 base, with 10 bases between. CDR3 sequence (DNA): TGTGCCAGTAGTATGCAAGGGGGATCCTACAATGAGCAGTTCTTC. Translated, it gives CASSMQGGSYNEQFF. Full variable domain (outside the CDR3, taken from reference TRBV19 and TRBJ2-1): DGGITQSPKYLFRKEGQNVTLSCEQNLNHDAMYWYRQDPGQGLRLIYYSQIVNDFQKGDIAEGYSVSREKKESFPLTVTSAQKNPTAFYLCASSMQGGSYNEQFFGPGTRLTVL.

This chain joins TRBV7-9 and TRBJ2-7; 7 positions match TRBD1. CDR3 length equals 14 residues. Germline V CDR1 and CDR2: SEHNR, FQNEAQ (reference sequence). J was trimmed by 0 bases and V by 4 bases; bases with no gene match: 3. CDR3 in DNA: TGTGCCAGCAGCTCAGGGGGTGCCTCCTACGAGCAGTACTTC. Encoded protein: CASSSGGASYEQYF.

The CDR3 nucleotides are TGTGCCAGCAGTGAATTGGGGACAGCTAAAGAGACCCAGTACTTC. Encoded protein: CASSELGTAKETQYF. V gene TRBV2 combines with J gene TRBJ2-5; 7 bases are a match to TRBD1. This CDR3 spans 15 amino acids. Germline V gene sequence: CDR1 SNHLY, CDR2 FYNNEI. V shed 2 bases and J 3 bases; nucleotides not matched to a gene: 6.

J is TRBJ2-1 and V is TRBV5-6; D not certain. V lost 0 bases and J lost 7, with 11 bases in between. Germline V gene lookup returns CDR1 SGHDT and CDR2 YYEEEE. This CDR3 spans 14 amino acids. CDR3 region: CASSLAAAPNEQFF. DNA for the CDR3: TGTGCCAGCAGCTTGGCCGCCGCGCCTAATGAGCAGTTCTTC. Together with reference TRBV5-6 and TRBJ2-1, the CDR3 gives the full variable domain: DAGVTQSPTHLIKTRGQQVTLRCSPKSGHDTVSWYQQALGQGPQFIFQYYEEEERQRGNFPDRFSGHQFPNYSSELNVNALLLGDSALYLCASSLAAAPNEQFFGPGTRLTVL.

The chain is built from TRBV6-9 and TRBJ1-4, with TRBD1 identical over 10 bases. The CDR3 spans 14 residues. Germline V gene sequence: CDR1 MNHGY, CDR2 SVAAGI. Trimming at V came to 5 bases and at J to 6 bases, leaving 3 bases not matched to a gene. CDR3 in DNA: TGTGCCAGCAGTCCAGGGACAGGGGATGAAAAACTGTTTTTT. This codes for CASSPGTGDEKLFF.